One T cell receptor beta chain is described in this entry. The target antigen is unknown. This record comes from a study of identical twins. Trimming stripped 8 bases from V and 9 bases from J, with 10 bases between. CDR1 MNHEY and CDR2 SMNVEV come from the germline V gene (reference sequence). This CDR3 has 11 residues. TCRdb re-derived calls from the 5' RACE reads in MiXCR, one entry per CDR3 protein. The sample consists of 600,000 to 850,000 distinct CDR3 sequences, roughly 18% of them appearing once. Points from the study as a whole: Zero-insertion analyses might be partly confounded by invariant T cells like MAIT and iNKT.

The same specimen was also included in a second study, on T cells expressing NK-cell markers. Per that study: In sorted CD3+CD56+NKG2C+, CD3+CD56+NKG2C- and CD3+CD56-NKG2C+ T cells, TCR beta repertoires were obtained. It remained uncertain whether the expanded NKG2C+ T cell clones were specific for HCMV antigens.

The sample was PBMCs. This TCR came from a woman aged 18-29 years in good health. The J gene is TRBJ1-4, the V gene TRBV27; the D is unclear. CDR3 loop: CASLIEKKLFF. CDR3 in DNA: TGTGCCAGCCTTATCGAGAAAAAACTGTTTTTT. The whole variable domain, remainder taken from reference TRBV27 and TRBJ1-4, is EAQVTQNPRYLITVTGKKLTVTCSQNMNHEYMSWYRQDPGLGLRQIYYSMNVEVTDKGDVPEGYKVSRKEKRNFPLILESPSPNQTSLYFCASLIEKKLFFGSGTQLSVL.